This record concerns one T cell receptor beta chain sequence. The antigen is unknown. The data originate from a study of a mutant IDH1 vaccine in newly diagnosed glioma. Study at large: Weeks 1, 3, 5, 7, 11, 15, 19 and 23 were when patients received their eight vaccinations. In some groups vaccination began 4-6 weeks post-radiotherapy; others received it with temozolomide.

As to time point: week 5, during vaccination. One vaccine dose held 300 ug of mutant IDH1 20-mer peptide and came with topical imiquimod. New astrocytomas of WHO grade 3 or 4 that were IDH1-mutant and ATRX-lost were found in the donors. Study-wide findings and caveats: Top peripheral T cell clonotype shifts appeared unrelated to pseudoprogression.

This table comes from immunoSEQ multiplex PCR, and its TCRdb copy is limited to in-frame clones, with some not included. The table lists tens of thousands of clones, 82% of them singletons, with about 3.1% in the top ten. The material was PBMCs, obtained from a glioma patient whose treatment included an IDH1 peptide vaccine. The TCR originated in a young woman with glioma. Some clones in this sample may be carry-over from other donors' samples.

Here the CDR3 reads CASSHPGGSVSSGNTIYF. CDR3 nucleotide sequence: TGTGCCAGCAGCCACCCCGGGGGGTCGGTCAGCTCTGGAAACACCATATATTTT. The chain employs TRBV7-2 and TRBJ1-3, with D perhaps matching TRBD1 (5 bases). The V gene lost 5 bases and the J gene lost 0 bases, with 20 bases spanning the gap. The CDR3 loop spans 18 amino acids. Germline CDR1 SGHTA, CDR2 FQGNSA.